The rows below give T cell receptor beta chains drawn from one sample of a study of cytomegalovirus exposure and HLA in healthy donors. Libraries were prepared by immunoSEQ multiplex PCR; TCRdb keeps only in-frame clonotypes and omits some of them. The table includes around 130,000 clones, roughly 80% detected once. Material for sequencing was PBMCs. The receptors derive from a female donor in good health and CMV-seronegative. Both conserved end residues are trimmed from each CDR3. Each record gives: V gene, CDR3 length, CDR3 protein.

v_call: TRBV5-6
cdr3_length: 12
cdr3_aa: ASSVAANQETQY

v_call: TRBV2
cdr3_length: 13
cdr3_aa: ASREQFSGANVLT

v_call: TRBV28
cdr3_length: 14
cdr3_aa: ASSPRLAGSGETQY

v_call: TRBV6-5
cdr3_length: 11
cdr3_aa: ASTGTGTNEQF

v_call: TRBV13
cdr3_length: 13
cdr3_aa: ASSLSGRGQETQY

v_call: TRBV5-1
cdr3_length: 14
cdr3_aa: ASSLAFTGVGNTIY

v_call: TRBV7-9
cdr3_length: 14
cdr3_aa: ASSLDTSGLSDEQF

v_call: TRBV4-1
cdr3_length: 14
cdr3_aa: ASSQTTGHSNQPQH

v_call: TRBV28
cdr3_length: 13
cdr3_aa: ASSLSTGARDTIY

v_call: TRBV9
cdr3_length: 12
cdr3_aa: ASSHYGTVDEQY

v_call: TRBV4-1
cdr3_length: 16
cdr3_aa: ASSHPEVWSGSTGELF

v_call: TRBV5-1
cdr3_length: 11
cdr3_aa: ARWDTSTYEQY

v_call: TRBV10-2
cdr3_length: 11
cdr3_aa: ASSLDPGGEQY

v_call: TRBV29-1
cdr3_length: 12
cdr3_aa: SVEEGREEYEQY

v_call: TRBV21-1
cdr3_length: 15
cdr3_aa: ASSLEAAKKMNTEAF

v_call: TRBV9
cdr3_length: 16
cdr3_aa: ASSVSTSGSGIGNEQF

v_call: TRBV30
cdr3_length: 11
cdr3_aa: AWSLDMYQPQH

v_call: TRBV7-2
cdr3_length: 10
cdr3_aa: ASSPMQETQY

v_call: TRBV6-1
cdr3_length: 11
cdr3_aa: ASSEGLQGPAF

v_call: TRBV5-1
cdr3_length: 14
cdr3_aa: ASSPILAGDTGELF

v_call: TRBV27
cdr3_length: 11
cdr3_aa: ASSWGRTDTQY

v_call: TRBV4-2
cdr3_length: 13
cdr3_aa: ASSQDRRDNQPQH

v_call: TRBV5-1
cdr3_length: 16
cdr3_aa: ASSPGLAGGPNQETQY

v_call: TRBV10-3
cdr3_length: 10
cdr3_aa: AISGTVNGYT

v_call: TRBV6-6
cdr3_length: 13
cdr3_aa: ASSDRDRAGDTQY

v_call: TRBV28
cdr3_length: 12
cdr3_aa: ASSFFSSNQPQH

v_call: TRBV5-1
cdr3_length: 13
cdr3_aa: ASSLGQAPTGELF

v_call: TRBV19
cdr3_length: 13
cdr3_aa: ASSPGQSPYNEQF

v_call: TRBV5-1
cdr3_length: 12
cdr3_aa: ASRIDTLNTEAF